This is a list of T cell receptor beta chains from one sample in a study of cytomegalovirus exposure and HLA in healthy donors. TCRdb keeps only in-frame clones here, not all; method: immunoSEQ multiplex PCR. The table has 250,000 or so clones, approximately 82% seen once. Sequencing used PBMCs. The source is a woman in her sixties in good health and CMV-seropositive. CDR3s leave out the opening cysteine and the closing phenylalanine or tryptophan. The order of the fields is V gene, J gene, CDR3 protein.

V gene: TRBV5-1; J gene: TRBJ1-1; CDR3 protein: ASSARQLNTEAF
V gene: TRBV18; J gene: TRBJ2-3; CDR3 protein: ASSPPWVAGGTDTQY
V gene: TRBV28; J gene: TRBJ1-4; CDR3 protein: ASSFQGIGEKLF
V gene: TRBV2; J gene: TRBJ1-1; CDR3 protein: ASSEAYDAF
V gene: TRBV6-1; J gene: TRBJ2-3; CDR3 protein: ASMDRGRTDTQY
V gene: TRBV7-2; J gene: TRBJ1-2; CDR3 protein: ASSTDTSHGYT
V gene: TRBV28; J gene: TRBJ2-2; CDR3 protein: ASSFSSGSVTGELF
V gene: TRBV20-1; J gene: TRBJ1-1; CDR3 protein: SASYGTEAF
V gene: TRBV10-2; J gene: TRBJ2-3; CDR3 protein: ATLAGGPQDTQY
V gene: TRBV9; J gene: TRBJ2-2; CDR3 protein: ASSVGSRLQTGELF
V gene: TRBV19; J gene: TRBJ1-5; CDR3 protein: ASRRGTSNQPQH
V gene: TRBV4-1; J gene: TRBJ2-5; CDR3 protein: ASSPTGLGLRETQY
V gene: TRBV11-2; J gene: TRBJ2-7; CDR3 protein: ASSSPQSYEQY
V gene: TRBV10-2; J gene: TRBJ2-7; CDR3 protein: ASAEGLAGGEQY
V gene: TRBV23-1; J gene: TRBJ1-2; CDR3 protein: ASSQNREVCYGYT
V gene: TRBV7-3; J gene: TRBJ2-5; CDR3 protein: ASSRDNQETQY
V gene: TRBV10-1; J gene: TRBJ2-7; CDR3 protein: ASKSGTGGPYEQY
V gene: TRBV2; J gene: TRBJ2-6; CDR3 protein: ASSNSPETSSGANVLT
V gene: TRBV5-4; J gene: TRBJ2-7; CDR3 protein: ASSRGGLAGPEQY
V gene: TRBV7-9; J gene: TRBJ2-1; CDR3 protein: ASSFRQGGRKQF
V gene: TRBV5-1; J gene: TRBJ2-5; CDR3 protein: ASSRDRGHDQY
V gene: TRBV18; J gene: -; CDR3 protein: ASSPGGIGYEQY
V gene: TRBV7-9; J gene: TRBJ2-3; CDR3 protein: SSSQLAGDTDTQY
V gene: TRBV6-4; J gene: TRBJ1-5; CDR3 protein: ASSLTGDQPQH
V gene: TRBV5-1; J gene: TRBJ1-1; CDR3 protein: ASSLTGLTEAF
V gene: TRBV7-3; J gene: TRBJ1-2; CDR3 protein: ASSPTYTGDHGYT
V gene: TRBV5-1; J gene: TRBJ2-7; CDR3 protein: ASSPTDSGTYEQY
V gene: TRBV2; J gene: TRBJ1-3; CDR3 protein: ASSVNPSSGNTIY
V gene: TRBV5-1; J gene: TRBJ2-5; CDR3 protein: ASTRERRETQY